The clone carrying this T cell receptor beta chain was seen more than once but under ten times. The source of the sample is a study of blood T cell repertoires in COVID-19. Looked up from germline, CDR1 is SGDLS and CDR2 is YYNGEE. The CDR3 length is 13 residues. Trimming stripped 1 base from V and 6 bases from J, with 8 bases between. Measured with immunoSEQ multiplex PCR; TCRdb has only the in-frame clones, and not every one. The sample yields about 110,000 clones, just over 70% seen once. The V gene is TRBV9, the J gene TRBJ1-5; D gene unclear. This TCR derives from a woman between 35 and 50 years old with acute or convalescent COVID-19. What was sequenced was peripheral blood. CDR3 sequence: CASSVNPGQPQHF. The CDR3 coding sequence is TGTGCCAGCAGCGTAAACCCCGGTCAGCCCCAGCATTTT.